Included here is one T cell receptor beta chain sequence, with context. Its antigen is undetermined. This record comes from a study of T-cell memory formation after mild COVID-19. Overall study findings and caveats: There were some responding clones in pre-infection memory, which suggested that cross-reactive memory had joined.

Each CDR3 protein is one row after TCRdb ran MiXCR on the 5' RACE reads. The table shows approximately 88,000 distinct CDR3 sequences, with about 23% occurring only once. Trimming took 4 bases from V and 1 from J; bases not matched to a gene: 2. Germline V gene data show CDR1 as MGHRA and CDR2 as YSYEKL. This CDR3 is 14 amino acids long. The gene calls are TRBV4-1 and TRBJ2-3; 7 bases agree with TRBD2. This TCR was sampled from a man younger than 30 who had mild COVID-19 (a few samples of this study predate the infection). Cell type and time point are not known. Material: PBMCs or a T cell subset sorted from them (not recorded which). The DNA of the CDR3 is TGCGCCAGCAGCCGCGGACTAGGCACAGATACGCAGTATTTT. Translated, it gives CASSRGLGTDTQYF.